This T cell receptor (beta chain) originates from a study of T cell clonality in common variable immunodeficiency. This clone was seen repeatedly, ten times or more. Generated by immunoSEQ multiplex PCR, the TCRdb table keeps only in-frame clones and is missing some. In total the sample includes some 45,000 clones, none of them seen once. The source of this sequence is a person aged 18 to 75 in good health. The sequenced sample consisted of peripheral blood mononuclear cells.

The covered CDR3 bases are TGTGCCACCCGGACAGGGATGAACACTGAA. Its translation: CATRTGMNTE. The entire CDR3 sequence reads CATRTGMNTEAFF. The chain carries TRBV10-3 and TRBJ1-1; 8 nucleotides align to TRBD1. Read coverage stops 3 residues before the CDR3 terminus; the germline J gene supplies the remainder. The germline V gene encodes CDR1 ENHRY and CDR2 SYGVKD. The CDR3 spans 13 residues. Trimming cost V 10 bases and J 0 bases; bases outside gene matches: 4.